What follows is one TCR beta chain and its context. This clonotype was seen many times. No antigen is known for it. No quality values exist for individual bases; no much larger clone is one base distant. Deletion took 4 bases off V and 4 bases off J, with a span of 7 bases between the germline ends. From the cysteine through the phenylalanine, the CDR3 covers 11 amino acids. Left in the record is the CDR3 DNA by itself, 33 bases read in frame from the first base. The germline V gene encodes CDR1 SQVTM and CDR2 ANQGSEA. This record belongs to a study of T cells of healthy individuals (dated by TCRdb to the late 2010s). Library construction relied on 5' RACE. This sample was sequenced with an Illumina MiSeq. TCRdb redid the processing of the public reads, applying fastp at Q25 and MiXCR, and retained in-frame beta chains. Every distinct CDR3 protein forms one entry, paired with its most common genes and DNA. Here the sample has roughly 87,000 distinct CDR3 sequences; around 17% occur a single time. The top ten constitute approximately 5.7% of the sample.

The chain joins TRBV29-1 to TRBJ2-5; no D gene can be assigned with confidence. This sequence originates from a human donor in good health. The bases read TGCAGCGTTGGAGAACCAGAGACCCAGTACTTC. The resulting protein is CSVGEPETQYF.